One T cell receptor beta chain is described in this entry. Its antigen is not identified. TCRdb reprocessed the RT-PCR reads via MiXCR and lists one record per CDR3 protein. The sample records roughly 500,000 distinct CDR3 sequences, 20% to 25% being singletons. This entry is derived from a study of response to subunit inactivated influenza vaccine. Findings of the study overall: Only a handful of new T cells, the authors suggested, are recruited with each seasonal influenza vaccination.

Trimming cost V 7 bases and J 2 bases; bases outside gene matches: 6. The CDR3 covers 15 residues. Germline values: CDR1 SNHLY, CDR2 FYNNEI. This sample also belongs to another study, concerning T cells expressing NK-cell markers. This second study notes: 5'RACE template switching with UMIs generated TCR beta cDNA. Seven HCMV-seropositive donors and one seronegative donor made up the eight sequenced donors. What restricted sorting to alpha-beta TCR T cells in several experiments was an anti-gamma-delta TCR antibody. Of CD8+ T cells, roughly 1.0-7.5% belonged to dominant NKG2C+ clonotypes in five to seven donors.

The source was CD4+ T cells sorted from PBMCs, collected about 12 days after vaccination. The chain uses TRBV2 and TRBJ2-1; 9 nucleotides match TRBD2. This sequence originates from a man aged 45 to 65 who received an inactivated influenza vaccine. Written as DNA, the CDR3 is TGTGCCAGCATACTTAGCGGGAGCGCCTACAATGAGCAGTTCTTC. Residues: CASILSGSAYNEQFF.